This is a list of T cell receptor beta chains from one sample in a study of control samples from healthy donors and cancer patients. The table came from immunoSEQ multiplex PCR; TCRdb's copy has only in-frame clones and leaves some out. The repertoire holds just over 80,000 clones, with around nine tenths as singletons. The sample consisted of blood. The source of these receptors is a man aged 50 to 59 in good health. The CDR3 runs from the conserved cysteine through the conserved F or W. Each record gives: V gene, clone size, CDR3 length, J gene, D gene, CDR3 DNA, CDR3 protein. A D gene is named only where the DNA matches it firmly. The size of a clone is reported for some rows only, either as once, few or many, or as a class for expanded clones.

TRBV11-3	-	12	TRBJ2-7	-	TGTGCCAGCAGCTTAAAGCAATACGAGCAGTACTTC	CASSLKQYEQYF
TRBV5-6	-	16	TRBJ1-2	-	TGTGCCAGCAGCTTGGGGGAAGGGGTGAGGGTCTATGGCTACACCTTC	CASSLGEGVRVYGYTF
TRBV3-1/TRBV3-2	-	14	TRBJ2-1	TRBD2	TGTGCCAGCAGCCAAGAGGGACTAGCGGTTGGAAAGTTCTTC	CASSQEGLAVGKFF
TRBV18	once	15	TRBJ1-3	-	TGTGCCAGCTCAGTCGCAGCCTCCTCTGGAAACACCATATATTTT	CASSVAASSGNTIYF
TRBV6-1	-	15	TRBJ1-2	TRBD1	TGTGCCAGCAGTGAAGGGACAGGGGCTGGCTATGGCTACACCTTC	CASSEGTGAGYGYTF
TRBV5-4	-	15	TRBJ2-6	TRBD1	TGTGCCAGCAGCCTTCAGGGGGCGGGGGCCAACGTCCTGACTTTC	CASSLQGAGANVLTF
TRBV5-1	-	17	TRBJ1-2	-	TGCGCCAGCAGCTTGGTACCCGGGTCTCTAAGTGGGTATGGCTACACCTTC	CASSLVPGSLSGYGYTF
TRBV5-1	-	15	TRBJ2-3	TRBD2	TGCGCCAGCAGCCCTAACCTAGCGGGCACAGATACGCAGTATTTT	CASSPNLAGTDTQYF
TRBV4-2	-	15	TRBJ1-2	TRBD1	TGTGCCAGCAGCCAAGATGAGGGGGCGCGTTATGGCTACACCTTC	CASSQDEGARYGYTF
TRBV10-2	-	15	TRBJ1-4	TRBD1	TGCGCCAGCAGTGAGCAGGGACAGCCCCTTCAGAAACTGTTTTTT	CASSEQGQPLQKLFF
TRBV4-1	-	17	TRBJ2-3	TRBD2	TGCGCCAGCAGCCAAGAAAGTGGGGGACTAGCGGCTCCTACGCAGTATTTT	CASSQESGGLAAPTQYF
TRBV10-3	-	17	TRBJ1-1	-	TGTGCCGCCCAAGGAGACCGGGACAAAGCTATGAACACTGAAGCTTTCTTT	CAAQGDRDKAMNTEAFF
TRBV7-8	-	15	TRBJ1-1	-	TGTGCCAGCAGCTCAAGGACAGAGATGAACACTGAAGCTTTCTTT	CASSSRTEMNTEAFF
TRBV6-2/TRBV6-3	once	15	TRBJ1-1	TRBD1	TGTGCCAGCAGTACAGGGGGCTCCATGAACACTGAAGCTTTCTTT	CASSTGGSMNTEAFF